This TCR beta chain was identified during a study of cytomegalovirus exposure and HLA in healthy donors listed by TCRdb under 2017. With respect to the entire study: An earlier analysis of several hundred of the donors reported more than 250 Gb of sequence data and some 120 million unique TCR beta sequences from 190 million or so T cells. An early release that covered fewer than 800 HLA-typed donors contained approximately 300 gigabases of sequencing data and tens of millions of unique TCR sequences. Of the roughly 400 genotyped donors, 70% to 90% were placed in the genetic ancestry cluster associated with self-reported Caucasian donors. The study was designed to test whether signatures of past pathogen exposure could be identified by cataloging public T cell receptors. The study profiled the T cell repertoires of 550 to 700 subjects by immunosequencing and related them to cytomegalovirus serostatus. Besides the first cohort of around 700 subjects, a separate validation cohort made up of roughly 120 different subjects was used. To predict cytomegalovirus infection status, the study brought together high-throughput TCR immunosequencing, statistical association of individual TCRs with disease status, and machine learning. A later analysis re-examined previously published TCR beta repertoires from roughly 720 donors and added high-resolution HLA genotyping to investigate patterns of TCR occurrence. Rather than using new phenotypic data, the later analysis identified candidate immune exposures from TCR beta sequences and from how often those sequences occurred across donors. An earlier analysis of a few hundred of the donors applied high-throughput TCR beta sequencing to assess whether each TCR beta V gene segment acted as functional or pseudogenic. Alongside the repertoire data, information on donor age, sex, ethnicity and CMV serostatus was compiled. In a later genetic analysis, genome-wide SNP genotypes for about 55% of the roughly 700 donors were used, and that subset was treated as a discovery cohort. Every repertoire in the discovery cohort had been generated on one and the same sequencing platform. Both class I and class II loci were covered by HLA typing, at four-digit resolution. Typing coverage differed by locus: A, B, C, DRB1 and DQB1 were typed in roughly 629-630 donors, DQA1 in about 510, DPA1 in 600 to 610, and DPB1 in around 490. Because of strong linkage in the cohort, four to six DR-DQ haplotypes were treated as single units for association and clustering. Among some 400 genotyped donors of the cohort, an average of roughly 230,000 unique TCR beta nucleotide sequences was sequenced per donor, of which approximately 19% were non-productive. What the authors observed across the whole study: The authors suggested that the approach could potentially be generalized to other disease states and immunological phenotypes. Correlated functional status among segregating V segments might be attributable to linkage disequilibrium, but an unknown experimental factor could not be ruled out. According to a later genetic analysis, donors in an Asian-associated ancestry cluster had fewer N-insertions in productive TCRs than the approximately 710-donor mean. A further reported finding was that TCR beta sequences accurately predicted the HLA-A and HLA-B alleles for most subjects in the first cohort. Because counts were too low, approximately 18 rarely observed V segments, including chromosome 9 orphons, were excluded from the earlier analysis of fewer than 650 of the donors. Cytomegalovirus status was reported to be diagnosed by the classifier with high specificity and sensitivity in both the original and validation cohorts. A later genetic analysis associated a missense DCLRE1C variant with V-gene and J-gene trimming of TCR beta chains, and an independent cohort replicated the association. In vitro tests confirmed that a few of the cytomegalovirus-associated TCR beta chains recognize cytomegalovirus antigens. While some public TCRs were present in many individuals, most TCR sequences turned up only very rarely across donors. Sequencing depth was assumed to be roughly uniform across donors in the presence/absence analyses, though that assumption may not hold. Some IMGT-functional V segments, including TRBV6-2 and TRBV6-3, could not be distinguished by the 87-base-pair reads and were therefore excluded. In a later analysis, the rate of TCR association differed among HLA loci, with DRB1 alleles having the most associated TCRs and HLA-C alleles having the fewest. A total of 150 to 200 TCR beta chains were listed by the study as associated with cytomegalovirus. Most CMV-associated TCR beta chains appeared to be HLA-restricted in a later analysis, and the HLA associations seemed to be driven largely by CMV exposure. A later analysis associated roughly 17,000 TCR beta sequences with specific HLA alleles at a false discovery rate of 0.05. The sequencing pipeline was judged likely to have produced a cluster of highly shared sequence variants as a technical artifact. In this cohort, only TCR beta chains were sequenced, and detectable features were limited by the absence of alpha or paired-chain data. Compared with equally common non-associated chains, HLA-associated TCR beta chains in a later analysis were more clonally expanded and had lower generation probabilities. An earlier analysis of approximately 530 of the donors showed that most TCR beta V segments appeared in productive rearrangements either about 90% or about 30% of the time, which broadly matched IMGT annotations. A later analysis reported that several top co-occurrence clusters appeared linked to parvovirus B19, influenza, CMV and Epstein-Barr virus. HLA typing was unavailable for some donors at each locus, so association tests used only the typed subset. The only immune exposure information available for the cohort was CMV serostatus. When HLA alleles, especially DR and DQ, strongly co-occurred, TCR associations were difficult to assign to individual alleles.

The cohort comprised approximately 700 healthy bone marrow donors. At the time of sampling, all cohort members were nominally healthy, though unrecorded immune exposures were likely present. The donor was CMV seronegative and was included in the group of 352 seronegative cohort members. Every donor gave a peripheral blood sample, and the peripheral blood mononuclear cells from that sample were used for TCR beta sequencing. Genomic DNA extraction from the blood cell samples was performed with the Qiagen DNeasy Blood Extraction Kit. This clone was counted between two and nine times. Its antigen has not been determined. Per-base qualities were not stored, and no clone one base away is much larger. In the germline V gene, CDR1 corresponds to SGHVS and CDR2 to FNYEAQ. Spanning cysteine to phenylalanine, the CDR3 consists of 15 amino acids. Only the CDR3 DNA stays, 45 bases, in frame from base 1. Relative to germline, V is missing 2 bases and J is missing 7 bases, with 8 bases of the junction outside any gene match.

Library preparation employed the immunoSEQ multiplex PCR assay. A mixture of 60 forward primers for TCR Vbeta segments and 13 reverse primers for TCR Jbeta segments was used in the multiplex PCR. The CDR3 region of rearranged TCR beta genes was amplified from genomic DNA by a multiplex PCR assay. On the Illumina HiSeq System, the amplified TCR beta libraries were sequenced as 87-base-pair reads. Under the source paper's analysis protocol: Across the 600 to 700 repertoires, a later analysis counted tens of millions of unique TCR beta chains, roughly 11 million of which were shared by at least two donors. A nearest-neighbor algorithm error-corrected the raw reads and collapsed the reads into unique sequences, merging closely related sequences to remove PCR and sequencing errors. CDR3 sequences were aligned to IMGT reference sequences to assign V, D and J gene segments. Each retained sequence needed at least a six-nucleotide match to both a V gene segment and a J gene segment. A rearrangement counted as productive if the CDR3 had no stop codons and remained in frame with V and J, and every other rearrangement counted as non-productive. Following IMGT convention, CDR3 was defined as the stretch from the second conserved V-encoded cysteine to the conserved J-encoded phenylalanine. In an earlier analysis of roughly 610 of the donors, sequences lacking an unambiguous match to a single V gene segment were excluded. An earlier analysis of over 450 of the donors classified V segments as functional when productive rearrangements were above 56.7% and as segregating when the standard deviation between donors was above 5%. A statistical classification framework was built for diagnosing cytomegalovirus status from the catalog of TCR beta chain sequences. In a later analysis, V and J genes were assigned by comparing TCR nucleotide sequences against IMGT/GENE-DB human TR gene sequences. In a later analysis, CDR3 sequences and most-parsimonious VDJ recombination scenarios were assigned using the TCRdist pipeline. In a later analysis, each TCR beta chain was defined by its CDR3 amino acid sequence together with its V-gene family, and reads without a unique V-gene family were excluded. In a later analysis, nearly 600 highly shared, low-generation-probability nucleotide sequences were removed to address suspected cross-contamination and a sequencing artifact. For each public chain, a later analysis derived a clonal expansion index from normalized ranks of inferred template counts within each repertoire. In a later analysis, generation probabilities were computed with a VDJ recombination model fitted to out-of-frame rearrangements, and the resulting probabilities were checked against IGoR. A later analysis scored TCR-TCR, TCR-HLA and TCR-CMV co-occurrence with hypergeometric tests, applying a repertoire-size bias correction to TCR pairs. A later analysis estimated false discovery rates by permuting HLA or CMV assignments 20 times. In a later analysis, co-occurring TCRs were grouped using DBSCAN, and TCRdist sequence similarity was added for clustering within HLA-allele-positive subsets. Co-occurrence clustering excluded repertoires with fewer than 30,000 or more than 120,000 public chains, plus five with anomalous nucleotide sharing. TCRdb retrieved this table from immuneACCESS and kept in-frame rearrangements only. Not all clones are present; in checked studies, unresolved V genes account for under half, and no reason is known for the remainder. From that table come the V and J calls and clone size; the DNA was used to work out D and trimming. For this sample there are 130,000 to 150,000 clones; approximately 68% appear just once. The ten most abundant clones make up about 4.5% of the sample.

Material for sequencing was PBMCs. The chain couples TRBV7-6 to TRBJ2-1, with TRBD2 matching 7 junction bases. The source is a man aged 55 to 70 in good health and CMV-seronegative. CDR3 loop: CASSLRAGEGNEQFF. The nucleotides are TGTGCCAGCAGCTTACGTGCGGGAGAAGGAAATGAGCAGTTCTTC.